The present entry profiles one T cell receptor (beta chain) with its context. These data originate in a study of blood T cell repertoires in COVID-19. Study overall: The United States, Italy and Spain were the sources of the acute and convalescent COVID-19 samples. Nucleic acid was either cDNA or gDNA, and it came from T cells, B-cell-depleted T cells, or PBMCs.

This CDR3 is 16 amino acids long. The ends were cut back, 1 base at V and 6 bases at J, with 18 bases in the middle. CDR1 and CDR2 from the germline V gene are MNHEY and SMNVEV (reference sequence). As handled by the study authors: Researchers report that nucleated cell counts were estimated from reference gene primer amplification. This table comes from immunoSEQ multiplex PCR, and its TCRdb copy is limited to in-frame clones, with some not included. V and J calls plus clone size are reproduced from that table; the DNA served to infer D and trimming. The repertoire holds tens of thousands of clones, with 80% as singletons.

This sequence originates from an older woman with acute or convalescent COVID-19. The chain uses TRBV27 and TRBJ1-2; possible D gene TRBD1, 6 bases. The sample comprised peripheral blood. CDR3 nucleotide sequence: TGTGCCAGCAGTTTATATAGCTGGACAGCTATAAATGGCTACACCTTC. Translation: CASSLYSWTAINGYTF.